The 9 T cell receptor beta chains below were found in one sample sequenced in a study of CD8 T cells in ankylosing spondylitis. TCRdb reanalysed the 5' RACE reads using MiXCR and keeps one entry per CDR3 protein. Among about 220,000 distinct CDR3 sequences, under 30% were seen once, and the ten largest hold 6.6%. The specimen was blood, either unsorted or a sorted T cell fraction (not recorded which). The receptors were sampled from a male donor with ankylosing spondylitis or in good health (not recorded which).

This clonotype has a count of ten or more. This chain uses TRBV20-1 with TRBJ2-1; 9 bases are a match to TRBD1. CDR3 length equals 15 residues. J was trimmed by 3 bases and V by 5 bases; bases with no gene match: 8. Looked up from germline, CDR1 is DFQATT and CDR2 is SNEGSKA (reference sequence). For the CDR3, the DNA is TGCAGTGCTGGACGAGGACAGGGGATCTACAATGAGCAGTTCTTC. Amino acid sequence: CSAGRGQGIYNEQFF.

A word on this clonotype: Mismatch with germline at one junction end may stem from a read error. The chain is built from TRBV3-1 and TRBJ2-1, with 8 nucleotides matching TRBD2. Germline V lookup: CDR1 LGHDT, CDR2 YNNKEL (reference sequence). There are 18 residues in the CDR3. The CDR3 coding sequence is TGTACCAGCAGCCGACAGAGAGAACTAGCGGTGAGATACAATGAGCAGTTCTTC. Translating it yields CTSSRQRELAVRYNEQFF.

This clonotype was seen at least ten times. This sequence joins TRBV7-2 and TRBJ2-5; no clear D. The CDR3 spans 13 residues. Germline V lookup: CDR1 SGHTA, CDR2 FQGNSA. V lost 6 bases and J 5 bases, leaving 13 bases between the germline ends. In DNA, the CDR3 is TGTGCCAGCAGGAAGGACCATGGGGAGACCCAGTACTTC. This encodes CASRKDHGETQYF.

This clonotype showed up many times. This chain joins TRBV4-2 and TRBJ2-5; tentatively, D is TRBD2 (5 bases). The CDR3 length is 13 residues. Deletions cut 4 bases from V and 5 bases from J, with 11 bases between. The germline CDR1 and CDR2 sequences are LGHNA and YNFKEQ. The CDR3 bases are TGTGCCAGCAGCCCCGGGGAATGGGAGACCCAGTACTTC. Amino acids: CASSPGEWETQYF.

The rearrangement uses TRBV20-1 and TRBJ1-4, with D possibly matching TRBD1 (5 bases). The CDR3 extends over 13 amino acids. Germline values: CDR1 DFQATT, CDR2 SNEGSKA (reference sequence). V was cut by 6 bases and J by 10 bases, with 18 bases left in between. CDR3 DNA: TGCAGTGCCCTCCTGGACGGGGGAGGAAAACTGTTTTTT. This sequence encodes CSALLDGGGKLFF.

This clonotype turned up a few times. The V gene is TRBV20-1, the J gene TRBJ2-7; tentatively, D is TRBD2 (6 bases). Germline V gene data show CDR1 as DFQATT and CDR2 as SNEGSKA (reference sequence). The CDR3 consists of 14 residues. Trimming removed 3 bases from V and 4 bases from J, with 16 bases in between. The CDR3 coding sequence is TGCAGTGCTAGTCGGGCGGGACTCGTATACGAGCAGTACTTC. Translated: CSASRAGLVYEQYF.

This clonotype was counted many times. The chain joins TRBV20-1 to TRBJ2-3; D not certain. V gave up 0 bases and J gave up 2 bases, with 6 bases separating them. The length of the CDR3 is 13 residues. From germline, CDR1 is DFQATT and CDR2 SNEGSKA (reference sequence). CDR3 nucleotides: TGCAGTGCTAGAGAAGCGAACACAGATACGCAGTATTTT. Its translation is CSAREANTDTQYF.

The chain employs TRBV2 and TRBJ2-1, with 9 bases that match TRBD2. The J segment lost 3 bases and the V segment lost 5 bases, leaving 23 bases of the junction unmatched. The CDR3 totals 21 residues. The germline V gene encodes CDR1 SNHLY and CDR2 FYNNEI. The CDR3 DNA is TGTGCCAGCAGTTCTCCATCGTTGGGGGGCAAGGGACTAGCAATCTACAATGAGCAGTTCTTC. Translation: CASSSPSLGGKGLAIYNEQFF.

This clonotype was seen at least ten times. The rearrangement uses TRBV29-1 and TRBJ1-1; D ambiguous. Trimming left V 7 bases short and J 4 bases short, with 16 bases between. Looked up from germline, CDR1 is SQVTM and CDR2 is ANQGSEA. The CDR3 consists of 13 residues. The CDR3 nucleotides are TGCAGCGGATTCAATGGGGTCGGCACTGAAGCTTTCTTT. Translating it yields CSGFNGVGTEAFF.